This T cell receptor (beta chain) emerged from a study of cytotoxic CD8 clonotypes in ibrutinib-treated CLL. This clone came up a few times. The CDR3 spans 15 residues. Germline V CDR1 and CDR2: SGHTA, FQGNSA. The trim removed 1 base at V and 9 bases at J, leaving 4 bases unmatched. TCRdb keeps only in-frame clones here, not all; method: immunoSEQ multiplex PCR. The sample includes around 310,000 clones, 70% to 80% seen only once; the top ten take roughly 7%. The TCR originated in a human donor with chronic lymphocytic leukemia. This material consisted of PBMCs, taken before ibrutinib treatment. The rearrangement joins TRBV7-2 to TRBJ2-1; 12 bases are a match to TRBD2. In DNA, the CDR3 is TGTGCCAGCAGCTTAGTACTAGCGGGAGGATTTGAGCAGTTCTTC. It specifies CASSLVLAGGFEQFF.